Following are 18 T cell receptor beta chains from one sample sequenced in a study of cytomegalovirus exposure and HLA in healthy donors. Produced via immunoSEQ multiplex PCR; TCRdb's table is partial and in-frame only. The repertoire consists of roughly 350,000 clones, with 80% to 90% occurring once and the leading ten covering about 0.91%. The specimen was PBMCs. These TCRs come from a woman younger than 35 in good health and CMV-seronegative.

The chain employs TRBV7-3 and TRBJ2-7, with TRBD2 matching over 9 bases. Trimming removed 3 bases from V and 0 bases from J; junction bases left unmatched: 12. In germline, CDR1 is SGHTA, CDR2 FQGTGA. The CDR3 runs 18 residues. The CDR3 loop reads CASSFNTPLAGNSYEQYF. DNA for the CDR3: TGTGCCAGCAGCTTTAATACACCTCTAGCGGGGAACTCCTACGAGCAGTACTTC.

This clone has a single count. V is TRBV27 and J is TRBJ1-2; 9 nucleotides agree with TRBD1. The ends lost 6 bases at V and 4 bases at J; junction bases unmatched: 6. The CDR3 sequence is 14 residues long. Germline CDR1 MNHEY, CDR2 SMNVEV (reference sequence). This CDR3 reads CASRATGGLYGYTF. The CDR3 nucleotides are TGTGCCAGCAGAGCTACAGGGGGCCTCTATGGCTACACCTTC.

J is TRBJ2-3 and V is TRBV7-9; D remains ambiguous. The CDR3 has 14 residues. Germline assignment: CDR1 SEHNR and CDR2 FQNEAQ (reference sequence). Deletions cut 5 bases from V and 1 base from J, with 10 bases between. CDR3: CASSPSTGTDTQYF. CDR3 DNA: TGTGCCAGCAGCCCATCCACTGGCACAGATACGCAGTATTTT. Together with reference TRBV7-9 and TRBJ2-3, the CDR3 gives the full variable domain: DTGVSQNPRHKITKRGQNVTFRCDPISEHNRLYWYRQTLGQGPEFLTYFQNEAQLEKSRLLSDRFSAERPKGSFSTLEIQRTEQGDSAMYLCASSPSTGTDTQYFGPGTRLTVL.

This chain joins TRBV7-2 and TRBJ2-7; 11 bases fit TRBD1. Germline-derived CDR1 and CDR2 are SGHTA and FQGNSA. There are 14 residues in the CDR3. V lost 4 bases and J lost 6; bases outside the gene matches: 5. In nucleotides, the CDR3 is TGTGCCAGCAGCTGGACAGGGGGCGCGGGCGAGCAGTACTTC. This gives the protein CASSWTGGAGEQYF.

V is TRBV21-1 and J is TRBJ2-7; TRBD1, the table's D call, was not compared with the DNA. TRBV21-1 is a documented pseudogene. This CDR3 contains 14 residues. The CDR3 DNA sequence: TGTGCCAGCGACACTGGGACAGGGATCTACGAGCAGTACTTC. It yields the protein CASDTGTGIYEQYF.

The J gene is TRBJ2-1, the V gene TRBV5-6, with TRBD2 identical over 7 bases. CDR3 size: 14 residues. Per germline, CDR1 SGHDT and CDR2 YYEEEE. J gave up 0 bases and V 7 bases, and 4 bases lay outside the gene matches. DNA for the CDR3: TGTGCCAGCCGGGGGAGGGCCTCCTACAATGAGCAGTTCTTC. This encodes CASRGRASYNEQFF.

The chain recombines TRBV4-3 with TRBJ2-1, with D perhaps matching TRBD1 (5 bases). The CDR3 covers 16 residues. Germline V CDR1 and CDR2: LGHNA, YSLEER. V dropped 1 base and J dropped 6 bases, with 16 bases sitting between them. The CDR3 region is CASSQVTQAPGNEQFF. The CDR3 DNA reads as TGCGCCAGCAGCCAAGTCACACAGGCTCCGGGCAATGAGCAGTTCTTC.

The CDR3 here is CASSTQDNQPQHF. The CDR3 region has the DNA TGTGCCAGTAGTACCCAGGACAATCAGCCCCAGCATTTT. The chain is built from TRBV19 and TRBJ1-5, with D unclear. Germline CDR1 is LNHDA and CDR2 is SQIVND (reference sequence). The CDR3 is 13 amino acids. Trimming shortened V by 4 bases and J by 3 bases, and 7 bases separated the two germline ends.

This clone was counted between two and nine times. CDR3 sequence reads: CASSDGGQPQHF. CDR3 nucleotide sequence: TGTGCCAGCAGCGATGGAGGTCAGCCCCAGCATTTT. This rearrangement joins TRBV2 to TRBJ1-5; no reliable D call. The CDR3 consists of 12 residues. Between the trimmed V and J ends, which lost 6 bases and 6 bases, there was a span of 9 bases. Germline lookup yields CDR1 SNHLY and CDR2 FYNNEI.

Details on this clone: The sample carries other DNA sequences with the same CDR3. This sequence joins TRBV5-1 and TRBJ2-7; the D gene is possibly TRBD1 (6 bases). Deletions cut 0 bases from V and 4 bases from J, with 11 bases between. Germline V gene sequence: CDR1 SGHRS, CDR2 YFSETQ. This CDR3 is built from 14 residues. The CDR3 sequence is CASSLDGTSYEQYF. The CDR3 nucleotides are TGCGCCAGCAGCTTGGATGGGACATCATACGAGCAGTACTTC.

The rearrangement links TRBV6-5 to TRBJ2-7; a weak D match, TRBD2 (5 bases). The V gene lost 2 bases and the J gene lost 3 bases, with 14 bases spanning the gap. Germline CDR1 MNHEY, CDR2 SVGAGI. There are 15 residues in the CDR3. This CDR3 reads CASSYGPAALYEQYF. The CDR3 DNA reads as TGTGCCAGCAGTTACGGGCCAGCGGCCCTCTACGAGCAGTACTTC.

The genes are TRBV6-5 and TRBJ2-1; 9 bases are a match to TRBD2. Germline CDR1 MNHEY, CDR2 SVGAGI. Losses at the gene ends were 6 bases for V and 14 bases for J; bases not matched to a gene: 11. CDR3 length: 13 residues. CDR3 sequence reads: CASRAGGRVLEFF. In DNA form, the CDR3 reads TGTGCCAGCAGGGCGGGAGGGCGTGTACTGGAGTTCTTC.

V is TRBV6-5 and J is TRBJ2-5; D is perhaps TRBD1 (6 bases). The CDR3 spans 14 residues. Per the germline V gene, CDR1 is MNHEY and CDR2 is SVGAGI. The V end was cut by 6 bases, the J end by 4 bases, with 15 bases between. The CDR3 sequence is CASSSPFRGETQYF. For the CDR3, the DNA is TGTGCCAGCAGCTCGCCCTTCAGGGGAGAGACCCAGTACTTC.

In its sample, this clone was seen once. The CDR3: CATSRDLGGRLPYEQYF. Written as DNA, the CDR3 is TGTGCCACCAGCAGAGATTTGGGCGGGAGGTTGCCCTACGAGCAGTACTTC. The chain combines TRBV15 with TRBJ2-7; 8 nucleotides line up with TRBD2. The CDR3 is 17 amino acids. Germline V gene lookup returns CDR1 LNHNV and CDR2 YYDKDF (reference sequence). J lost 2 bases, V lost 0 bases, and 9 bases had no gene match. The full variable domain, with the rest looked up from reference TRBV15 and TRBJ2-7, is DAMVIQNPRYQVTQFGKPVTLSCSQTLNHNVMYWYQQKSSQAPKLLFHYYDKDFNNEADTPDNFQSRRPNTSFCFLDIRSPGLGDTAMYLCATSRDLGGRLPYEQYFGPGTRLTVT.

This clone was counted a few times. This sequence joins TRBV7-9 and TRBJ1-2; D not certain. The CDR3 length is 14 residues. The V end lost 3 bases, the J end lost 8 bases, and 16 bases lay between the germline ends. CDR1 and CDR2 from the germline V gene are SEHNR and FQNEAQ (reference sequence). The CDR3 region has the DNA TGTGCCAGCAGCTTTTCTGACGGGGTGAGAGGCTACACCTTC. The encoded protein is CASSFSDGVRGYTF.

This clone was seen only once. V gene TRBV19 combines with J gene TRBJ1-1; 10 nucleotides line up with TRBD1. This CDR3 comprises 15 residues. CDR1 LNHDA and CDR2 SQIVND come from the germline V gene (reference sequence). J lost 6 bases, V lost 5 bases, and 9 bases had no gene match. CDR3 amino acids: CASSSGRQGAAEAFF. The CDR3 DNA sequence: TGTGCCAGTAGTTCGGGACGACAGGGGGCGGCTGAAGCTTTCTTT.

This rearrangement joins TRBV27 to TRBJ2-3; the match to TRBD2 covers 8 bases. The CDR3 contains 14 residues. With V trimmed by 6 bases and J by 1 base, 3 bases remained unmatched. The V gene's germline CDR1 is MNHEY and CDR2 SMNVEV (reference sequence). The CDR3 loop is CASRPGGGTDTQYF. The CDR3 nucleotides are TGTGCCAGCAGGCCCGGGGGGGGCACAGATACGCAGTATTTT.

V usage is TRBV7-8 and J usage is TRBJ2-5; D is perhaps TRBD1 (5 bases). V was clipped by 2 bases and J by 5 bases, with 15 bases between them. Germline V gives CDR1 SGHVS, CDR2 FQNEAQ. There are 15 residues in the CDR3. This chain's CDR3 is CASSLWLSGNETQYF. The CDR3 nucleotides are TGTGCCAGCAGCTTATGGCTCTCAGGGAACGAGACCCAGTACTTC.